Detailed here is one TCR beta chain. Germline V lookup: CDR1 MNHEY, CDR2 SMNVEV (reference sequence). This CDR3 spans 13 amino acids. Trimming took 11 bases from V and 8 from J; bases not matched to a gene: 7. How the authors handled the data: Nucleated cell counts were estimated from reference gene primer amplification. Method: immunoSEQ multiplex PCR; TCRdb's copy keeps in-frame clones and lacks some. Clone size and the V and J calls come from that table; the DNA yielded D and trimming. The table includes some 400,000 clones, around 89% detected once. The source of the sample is a study of blood T cell repertoires in COVID-19. The overall study: The samples span acute and convalescent COVID-19 from the United States, Italy and Spain.

The specimen sequenced was peripheral blood. The J gene is TRBJ2-1, the V gene TRBV27; the match to TRBD2 covers 12 bases. This sequence was found in a young man with active or convalescent COVID-19. CDR3 residues: CAAGLAGRYEQFF. CDR3 bases: TGTGCCGCCGGACTAGCGGGAAGGTATGAGCAGTTCTTC.